These T cell receptor beta chains were read from a single sample in a study of blood T cell repertoires in COVID-19. Profiling relied on immunoSEQ multiplex PCR, and the TCRdb table lists in-frame clones only, not all of them. The sample consists of some 220,000 clones, around four fifths of them appearing once. The sequenced sample was peripheral blood. These receptors were taken from a woman aged 55-69 years with active or convalescent COVID-19. Both conserved end residues are part of each CDR3. A D gene is named only where the DNA matches it firmly. The listing skips clone size in some rows; elsewhere it reads once, few, many or a size class.

>-|TRBV5-1|14|TRBD1|TRBJ2-1
CASSPTGGEGEQFF
TGCGCCAGCAGTCCAACAGGGGGCGAGGGTGAGCAGTTCTTC
>-|TRBV9|15|TRBD2|TRBJ2-1
CASSPTSGYYNEQFF
TGTGCCAGCAGCCCGACTAGCGGCTACTACAATGAGCAGTTCTTC
>-|TRBV28|15|-|TRBJ1-5
CASSSFQTDNQPQHF
TGTGCCAGCAGTAGTTTTCAGACAGATAATCAGCCCCAGCATTTT
>few|TRBV29-1|12|-|TRBJ1-1
CSVEVPGKEAFF
TGCAGCGTTGAAGTACCGGGAAAGGAAGCTTTCTTT
>many|TRBV5-6|12|-|TRBJ1-1
CASSLTRTAAFF
TGTGCCAGCAGCTTGACGAGGACTGCAGCTTTCTTT
>-|TRBV27|14|-|TRBJ1-1
CASSPRTASTEAFF
TGTGCCAGCAGCCCCAGGACAGCGTCCACTGAAGCTTTCTTT
>-|TRBV6-5|15|TRBD2|TRBJ2-1
CASSTSGNYYNEQFF
TGTGCCAGCTCGACTAGCGGGAACTACTACAATGAGCAGTTCTTC
>-|TRBV5-1|12|-|TRBJ1-1
CASSLGDTEAFF
TGCGCCAGCAGCTTAGGGGACACTGAAGCTTTCTTT
>-|TRBV11-3|12|-|TRBJ2-7
CASSLLSYEQYF
TGTGCCAGCAGCTTATTATCCTACGAGCAGTACTTC
>-|TRBV29-1|12|TRBD1|TRBJ1-2
CSVAGTEDGYTF
TGCAGCGTCGCGGGGACAGAAGATGGCTACACCTTC
>-|TRBV3-1/TRBV3-2|17|-|TRBJ1-3
CASSQEQGRVSGNTIYF
TGTGCCAGCAGCCAAGAGCAGGGGAGGGTGTCTGGAAACACCATATATTTT
>-|TRBV9|16|-|TRBJ2-3
CASSAGATHSSDTQYF
TGTGCCAGCAGCGCAGGGGCAACTCATTCAAGCGATACGCAGTATTTT
>-|TRBV28|14|TRBD1|TRBJ2-1
CASSSHSGGNEQFF
TGTGCCAGCAGTTCGCACTCAGGGGGAAATGAGCAGTTCTTC
>-|TRBV10-3|11|-|TRBJ1-1
CAISEGEGAFF
TGTGCCATCAGTGAGGGCGAGGGAGCTTTCTTT
>-|TRBV19|15|TRBD2|TRBJ2-5
CASSIAGTSAETQYF
TGTGCCAGTAGTATAGCCGGGACTAGCGCAGAGACCCAGTACTTC
>-|TRBV12-3/TRBV12-4|12|TRBD1|TRBJ2-5
CASSRTGETQYF
TGTGCCAGCAGCCGGACAGGGGAGACCCAGTACTTC
>-|TRBV5-1|15|TRBD1|TRBJ1-2
CASSLTDRGNYGYTF
TGCGCCAGCAGCTTGACGGACAGGGGAAACTATGGCTACACCTTC
>-|TRBV6-6|13|TRBD1|TRBJ1-2
CASSSDRVGGYTF
TGTGCCAGCAGCTCGGACAGGGTAGGCGGCTACACCTTC
>-|TRBV2|15|-|TRBJ2-4
CASSDIGVAKNIQYF
TGTGCCAGCAGTGATATCGGAGTAGCCAAAAACATTCAGTACTTC
>-|TRBV24-1|15|-|TRBJ1-1
CATSDADSPNTEAFF
TGTGCCACCAGTGACGCTGACAGCCCGAACACTGAAGCTTTCTTT
>-|TRBV29-1|14|TRBD1|TRBJ2-3
CSVGGTGRTDTQYF
TGCAGCGTTGGCGGGACAGGGCGAACAGATACGCAGTATTTT
>-|TRBV5-1|19|TRBD2|TRBJ2-1
CASSSGLAGGPAGYNEQFF
TGCGCCAGCAGCTCGGGACTAGCGGGAGGGCCGGCAGGGTACAATGAGCAGTTCTTC
>-|TRBV28|17|TRBD2|TRBJ2-1
CASSHPWGASGGNEQFF
TGTGCCAGCAGTCACCCGTGGGGGGCTAGCGGGGGTAATGAGCAGTTCTTC
>few|TRBV2|17|-|TRBJ2-1
CASIGTSRGGHLHEQFF
TGTGCCAGCATCGGAACCTCCAGGGGAGGGCACCTACATGAGCAGTTCTTC
>-|TRBV11-2|17|-|TRBJ2-1
CASSPQRGTGSYNEQFF
TGTGCCAGCAGCCCTCAAAGGGGGACGGGCTCCTACAATGAGCAGTTCTTC
>-|TRBV6-4|15|TRBD2|TRBJ2-1
CASRPTSGSYNEQFF
TGTGCCAGCAGACCGACTAGCGGGAGTTACAATGAGCAGTTCTTC
>-|TRBV5-1|17|TRBD2|TRBJ2-5
CASSHGASGGLGETQYF
TGCGCCAGCAGCCACGGGGCAAGCGGGGGCCTTGGAGAGACCCAGTACTTC
>few|TRBV19|15|TRBD1|TRBJ1-4
CASSIAGGSGEKLFF
TGTGCCAGTAGTATAGCAGGGGGCAGTGGCGAAAAACTGTTTTTT
>-|TRBV7-8|17|TRBD2|TRBJ2-1
CASSPGTSGNSYNEQFF
TGTGCCAGCAGCCCTGGGACTAGCGGTAACTCCTACAATGAGCAGTTCTTC
>-|TRBV4-1|15|TRBD1|TRBJ1-2
CASSPQGGQGHGYTF
TGCGCCAGCAGCCCCCAAGGGGGACAGGGCCATGGCTACACCTTC
>medium-sized|TRBV9|17|TRBD1|TRBJ1-1
CASSPTGGYRGNTEAFF
TGTGCCAGCAGCCCAACAGGGGGGTACAGGGGGAACACTGAAGCTTTCTTT
>-|TRBV7-2|15|-|TRBJ2-5
CASSLDGGAQETQYF
TGTGCCAGCAGCTTAGACGGGGGAGCCCAAGAGACCCAGTACTTC
>once|TRBV30|13|TRBD2|TRBJ2-1
CAWSASGRGEQFF
TGTGCCTGGAGCGCGAGCGGGAGAGGTGAGCAGTTCTTC
>-|TRBV9|16|-|TRBJ2-6
CASSVDPLYGANVLTF
TGTGCCAGCAGCGTAGACCCTCTCTATGGGGCCAACGTCCTGACTTTC
>-|TRBV4-1|13|-|TRBJ1-2
CASSQEGATGYTF
TGCGCCAGCAGCCAAGAGGGAGCTACGGGCTACACCTTC
>-|TRBV5-4|13|TRBD2|TRBJ2-1
CASSRGTSGGTFF
TGTGCCAGCAGCCGGGGGACTAGCGGGGGTACGTTCTTC
>-|TRBV18|14|-|TRBJ1-2
CASSPPVENYGYTF
TGTGCCAGCTCACCACCCGTAGAGAACTATGGCTACACCTTC
>-|TRBV3-1/TRBV3-2|14|TRBD1|TRBJ2-7
CASTRDRGRREQYF
TGTGCCAGCACCCGGGACAGGGGAAGGCGCGAGCAGTACTTC
>-|TRBV9|13|-|TRBJ1-3
CASSVSGGNTIYF
TGTGCCAGCAGCGTCTCAGGGGGAAACACCATATATTTT
>-|TRBV6-5|15|-|TRBJ1-1
CASILNRYQNTEAFF
TGTGCCAGCATATTGAACAGGTACCAGAACACTGAAGCTTTCTTT
>-|TRBV10-3|16|-|TRBJ1-1
CAITPTGGTLGTEAFF
TGTGCCATCACACCAACGGGGGGGACTTTGGGAACTGAAGCTTTCTTT
>-|TRBV11-2|13|-|TRBJ1-2
CASSWTANYGYTF
TGTGCCAGCAGCTGGACAGCTAACTATGGCTACACCTTC
>-|TRBV7-9|14|TRBD1|TRBJ1-1
CASRSTGANTEAFF
TGTGCCAGCAGGTCCACAGGGGCGAACACTGAAGCTTTCTTT
>-|TRBV3-1/TRBV3-2|15|TRBD1|TRBJ1-2
CASSQEQGAVYGYTF
TGTGCCAGCAGCCAAGAGCAGGGGGCCGTCTATGGCTACACCTTC
>-|TRBV25-1|15|TRBD1|TRBJ2-1
CASSADRGSYNEQFF
TGTGCCAGCAGTGCAGACAGGGGGTCCTACAATGAGCAGTTCTTC
>few|TRBV4-2|18|-|TRBJ2-1
CASSQDVGARLSYNEQFF
TGTGCCAGCAGCCAAGATGTTGGGGCCAGACTCTCCTACAATGAGCAGTTCTTC
>-|TRBV19|15|-|TRBJ1-1
CASTPSSPADTEAFF
TGTGCCAGTACTCCTTCATCCCCAGCGGACACTGAAGCTTTCTTT
>few|TRBV15|18|TRBD1|TRBJ1-2
CATSSEIKVQGDNYGYTF
TGTGCCACCAGCAGCGAAATTAAAGTACAGGGGGATAACTATGGCTACACCTTC
>-|TRBV7-2|14|-|TRBJ1-5
CASTLGGWNQPQHF
TGTGCCAGCACCCTCGGGGGGTGGAATCAGCCCCAGCATTTT
>-|TRBV5-1|16|-|TRBJ1-2
CASSLGTEVYGYGYTF
TGCGCCAGCAGCTTGGGGACAGAGGTGTATGGCTATGGCTACACCTTC
>-|TRBV10-3|14|-|TRBJ1-1
CAISDWGRRTEAFF
TGTGCCATCAGTGATTGGGGGAGGAGGACTGAAGCTTTCTTT
>-|TRBV2|14|-|TRBJ1-4
CASSKTGSSEKLFF
TGTGCCAGCAGTAAGACGGGGTCGAGTGAAAAACTGTTTTTT
>-|TRBV7-8|17|TRBD2|TRBJ2-7
CASSFRTSGSTSHEQYF
TGTGCCAGCAGCTTCCGGACTAGCGGCTCCACAAGTCACGAGCAGTACTTC
>-|TRBV19|13|TRBD1|TRBJ2-1
CASTTDRDNEQFF
TGTGCCAGTACCACAGACAGGGACAATGAGCAGTTCTTC
>-|TRBV7-9|16|TRBD1|TRBJ1-1
CASSPGTGGKDTEAFF
TGTGCCAGCAGCCCCGGGACAGGGGGTAAGGACACTGAAGCTTTCTTT